A selection of T cell receptor beta chains follows, all from one sample in a study of blood T cell repertoires in COVID-19. TCRdb keeps only in-frame clones here, not all; method: immunoSEQ multiplex PCR. In the table there are about 400,000 clones, approximately 90% of which are singletons. Sequenced input: PBMCs or T cells enriched from blood (not recorded which). These receptors all come from a young woman with acute COVID-19. Both conserved end residues are part of each CDR3. D genes are given only for firm matches. A row's size may be missing; if present it is once, few, many or a size class.

j_call | clone_size | v_call | d_call | cdr3_nt | cdr3_aa
TRBJ2-7 | . | TRBV11-2 | . | TGTGCCAGCAGCATCAGTAGCTTCGCGCAGTACTTC | CASSISSFAQYF
TRBJ2-1 | . | TRBV2 | . | TGTGCCAGCAGTGAACTGGGCCCCTCCTACAATGAGCAGTTCTTC | CASSELGPSYNEQFF
TRBJ1-2 | . | TRBV9 | . | TGTGCCAGCAGCTCCCGACAGACTAACTATGGCTACACCTTC | CASSSRQTNYGYTF
TRBJ1-4 | . | TRBV5-1 | . | TGCGCCAGCAGCTTGGAACAGCTTAATGAAAAACTGTTTTTT | CASSLEQLNEKLFF
TRBJ2-2 | . | TRBV3-1/TRBV3-2 | . | TGTGCCAGCAGTTTTAGCGGGAACACCGGGGAGCTGTTTTTT | CASSFSGNTGELFF
TRBJ2-7 | . | TRBV5-1 | TRBD1 | TGCGCCAGCAGCGTTTCACCGGGACAGTTAGCCGAGCAGTACTTC | CASSVSPGQLAEQYF
TRBJ1-2 | . | TRBV21-1 | . | TGTGCCAGCAGGGGTAGGGGTTGGATGGATTATGGCTACACCTTC | CASRGRGWMDYGYTF
TRBJ1-2 | . | TRBV2 | TRBD1 | TGTGCCAGCAGAGATAGGGACAGGGACCAGACCTATGGCTACACCTTC | CASRDRDRDQTYGYTF
TRBJ2-6 | . | TRBV3-1/TRBV3-2 | . | TGTGCCAGCAGCCAAGATTTGACGGGCTCTGGGGCCAACGTCCTGACTTTC | CASSQDLTGSGANVLTF
TRBJ2-3 | . | TRBV25-1 | . | TGTGCCAGCAGTTCAGGTGACCTTCCTAGCACAGATACGCAGTATTTT | CASSSGDLPSTDTQYF
TRBJ2-7 | . | TRBV6-5 | . | TGTGCCAGCAAAACAGACGAGCAGTACTTC | CASKTDEQYF
TRBJ2-3 | once | TRBV3-1/TRBV3-2 | . | TGTGCCAGCAGCCAAATAGCCCTCGTGGGGGGAATGACAGATACGCAGTATTTT | CASSQIALVGGMTDTQYF
TRBJ1-2 | . | TRBV7-6 | TRBD1 | TGTGCCAGCAGCTTTAGGGGGACAGGGCCAAACTATGGCTACACCTTC | CASSFRGTGPNYGYTF
TRBJ1-4 | . | TRBV6-5 | TRBD1 | TGTGCCAGCAGTTACGGGACAGGGTTTAATGAAAAACTGTTTTTT | CASSYGTGFNEKLFF
TRBJ1-5 | . | TRBV9 | . | TGTGCCAGCAGCGTGGGAGATGGCAATCAGCCCCAGCATTTT | CASSVGDGNQPQHF
TRBJ2-7 | . | TRBV11-2 | TRBD1 | TGTGCCAGCAGCCCTGGGCTGGGGACAGCGGAATACGAGCAGTACTTC | CASSPGLGTAEYEQYF
TRBJ1-5 | . | TRBV19 | . | TGTGCCAGTAGTTCAGAGGGTTGGGAAAATCAGCCCCAGCATTTT | CASSSEGWENQPQHF
TRBJ1-2 | . | TRBV5-1 | . | TGCGCCAGCAGCGTAACAGGGACCAACTATGGCTACACCTTC | CASSVTGTNYGYTF
TRBJ2-1 | . | TRBV4-3 | . | TGCGCCAGCAGCCAAGATCGAACTACCTACAATGAGCAGTTCTTC | CASSQDRTTYNEQFF
TRBJ2-1 | once | TRBV3-1/TRBV3-2 | . | TGTGCCAGCAGCCAAGAGCTCGGGGAATACCCATGGAGGCACAATGAGCAGTTCTTC | CASSQELGEYPWRHNEQFF
TRBJ2-1 | . | TRBV7-8 | TRBD1 | TGTGCCAGCAGCTTAGCCGGGACAGGGCCCCATGAGCAGTTCTTC | CASSLAGTGPHEQFF
TRBJ1-1 | . | TRBV10-3 | TRBD1 | TGTGCCATCAGTGAGGACAGGGCCGGTAGGACTGAAGCTTTCTTT | CAISEDRAGRTEAFF
TRBJ1-5 | . | TRBV28 | TRBD1 | TGTGCCAGCGGATACAGGGGAAATCAGCCCCAGCATTTT | CASGYRGNQPQHF
TRBJ1-3 | . | TRBV6-5 | . | TGTGCCAGTAGGGGCCCCTCTGGAAACACCATATATTTT | CASRGPSGNTIYF
TRBJ2-1 | . | TRBV3-1/TRBV3-2 | TRBD1 | TGTGCCAGCAGCCAATACCCGGGACAGTACCACAATGAGCAGTTCTTC | CASSQYPGQYHNEQFF
TRBJ1-1 | . | TRBV10-3 | . | TGTGCCATCAGCCGGGCAGGGGATGAAGCTTTCTTT | CAISRAGDEAFF
TRBJ2-5 | . | TRBV10-2 | TRBD1 | TGCGCCAGCAACGACAGGGGAGGTGCTGGGGAGACCCAGTACTTC | CASNDRGGAGETQYF